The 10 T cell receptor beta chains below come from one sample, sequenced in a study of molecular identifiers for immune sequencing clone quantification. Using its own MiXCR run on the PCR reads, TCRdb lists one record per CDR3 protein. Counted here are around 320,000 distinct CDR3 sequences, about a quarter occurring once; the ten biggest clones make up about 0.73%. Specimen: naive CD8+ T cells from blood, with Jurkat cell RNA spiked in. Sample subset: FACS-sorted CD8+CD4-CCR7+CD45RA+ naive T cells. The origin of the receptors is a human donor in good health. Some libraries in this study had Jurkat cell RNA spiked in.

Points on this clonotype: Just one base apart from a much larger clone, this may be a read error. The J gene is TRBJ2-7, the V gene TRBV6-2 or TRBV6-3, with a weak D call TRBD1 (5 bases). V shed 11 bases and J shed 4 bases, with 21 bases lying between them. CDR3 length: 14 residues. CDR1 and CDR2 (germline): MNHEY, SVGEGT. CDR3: CACSGPKRGYEQYF. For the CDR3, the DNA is TGTGCCTGCTCCGGGCCGAAAAGGGGATACGAGCAGTACTTC.

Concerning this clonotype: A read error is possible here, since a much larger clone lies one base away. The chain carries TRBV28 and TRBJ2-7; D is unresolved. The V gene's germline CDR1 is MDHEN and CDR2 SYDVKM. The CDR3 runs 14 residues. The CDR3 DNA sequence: TGTGCCAGCGGTTTAGCTATTGGGGCCTACGAGCAGTACTTC. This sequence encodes CASGLAIGAYEQYF.

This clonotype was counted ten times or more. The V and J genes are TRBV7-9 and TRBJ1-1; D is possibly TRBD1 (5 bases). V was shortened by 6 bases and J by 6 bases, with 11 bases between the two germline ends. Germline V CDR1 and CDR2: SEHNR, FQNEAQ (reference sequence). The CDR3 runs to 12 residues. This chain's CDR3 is CASRRGSSEAFF. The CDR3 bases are TGTGCCAGCAGGCGGGGGTCGTCTGAAGCTTTCTTT.

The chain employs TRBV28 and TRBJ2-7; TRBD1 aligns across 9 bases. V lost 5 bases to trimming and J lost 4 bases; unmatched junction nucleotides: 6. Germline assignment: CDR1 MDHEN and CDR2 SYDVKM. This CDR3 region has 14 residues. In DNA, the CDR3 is TGTGCCAGCAGTACTACAGGGGGCGTGTACGAGCAGTACTTC. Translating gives CASSTTGGVYEQYF.

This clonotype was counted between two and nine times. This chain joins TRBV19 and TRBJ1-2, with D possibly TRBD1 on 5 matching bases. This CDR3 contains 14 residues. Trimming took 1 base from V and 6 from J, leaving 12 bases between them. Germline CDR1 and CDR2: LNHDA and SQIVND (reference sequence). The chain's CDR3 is CASSIGGGKNGYTF. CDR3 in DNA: TGTGCCAGTAGTATAGGGGGCGGTAAAAATGGCTACACCTTC.

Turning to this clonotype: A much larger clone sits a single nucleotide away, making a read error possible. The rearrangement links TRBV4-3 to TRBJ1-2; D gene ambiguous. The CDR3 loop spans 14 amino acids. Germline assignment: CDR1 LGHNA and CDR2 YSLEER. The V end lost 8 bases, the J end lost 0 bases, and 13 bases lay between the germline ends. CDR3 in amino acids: CASGAQTSNYGYTF. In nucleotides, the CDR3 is TGCGCCAGCGGCGCACAAACATCTAACTATGGCTACACCTTC.

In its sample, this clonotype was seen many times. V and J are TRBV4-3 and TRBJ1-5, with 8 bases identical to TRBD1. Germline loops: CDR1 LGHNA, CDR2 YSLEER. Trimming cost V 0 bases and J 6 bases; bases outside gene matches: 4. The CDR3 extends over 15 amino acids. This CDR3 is CASSQDSTGGQPQHF. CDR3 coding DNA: TGCGCCAGCAGCCAAGATAGCACAGGGGGTCAGCCCCAGCATTTT.

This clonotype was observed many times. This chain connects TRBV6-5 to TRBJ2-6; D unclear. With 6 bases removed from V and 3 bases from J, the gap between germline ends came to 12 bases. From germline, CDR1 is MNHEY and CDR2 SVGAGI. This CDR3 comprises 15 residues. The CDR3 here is CASRPDTYGANVLTF. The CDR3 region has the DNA TGTGCCAGCAGACCCGACACTTATGGGGCCAACGTCCTGACTTTC.

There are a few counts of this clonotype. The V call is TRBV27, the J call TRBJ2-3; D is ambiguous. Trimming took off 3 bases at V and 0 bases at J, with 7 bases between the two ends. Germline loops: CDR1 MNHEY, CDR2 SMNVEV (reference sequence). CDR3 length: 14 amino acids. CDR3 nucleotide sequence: TGTGCCAGCAGTTTGGCAGAGAGCACAGATACGCAGTATTTT. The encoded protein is CASSLAESTDTQYF.

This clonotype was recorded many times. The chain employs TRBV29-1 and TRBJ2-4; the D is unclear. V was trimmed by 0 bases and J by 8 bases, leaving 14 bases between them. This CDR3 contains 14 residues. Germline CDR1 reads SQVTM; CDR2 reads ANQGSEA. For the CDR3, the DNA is TGCAGCGTTGAAGATTGGGCGATCCCAGACATTCAGTACTTC. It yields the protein CSVEDWAIPDIQYF. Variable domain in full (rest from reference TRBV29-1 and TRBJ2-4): SAVISQKPSRDICQRGTSLTIQCQVDSQVTMMFWYRQQPGQSLTLIATANQGSEATYESGFVIDKFPISRPNLTFSTLTVSNMSPEDSSIYLCSVEDWAIPDIQYFGAGTRLSVL.